Below are 32 T cell receptor beta chains sequenced from a single sample in a study of blood T cell repertoires in COVID-19. The assay was immunoSEQ multiplex PCR, and TCRdb's table has in-frame clones only and misses some. The table lists 150,000 to 200,000 clones, 84% of them singletons. Source material: peripheral blood. These receptors were collected from a young man with active or convalescent COVID-19.

V and J are TRBV7-3 and TRBJ2-7; 9 nucleotides match TRBD2. Germline loops: CDR1 SGHTA, CDR2 FQGTGA. CDR3 length: 13 residues. The V gene end was trimmed by 6 bases and the J gene end by 6 bases; junction bases not matched to a gene: 6. CDR3 bases: TGTGCCAGCAGAGCGGGACTAGCATCCGAGCAGTACTTC. Protein: CASRAGLASEQYF.

This sequence joins TRBV9 and TRBJ2-7, with 10 bases fitting TRBD2. CDR3 length equals 15 residues. The germline CDR1 and CDR2 sequences are SGDLS and YYNGEE. After removal of 6 bases from V and 5 bases from J, the junction contained 11 bases not matched to a gene. This CDR3 reads CASNQGAAGGNEQYF. Written as DNA, the CDR3 is TGTGCCAGCAACCAGGGGGCAGCGGGAGGGAACGAGCAGTACTTC. Supplemented by reference TRBV9 and TRBJ2-7, the full variable domain reads DSGVTQTPKHLITATGQRVTLRCSPRSGDLSVYWYQQSLDQGLQFLIQYYNGEERAKGNILERFSAQQFPDLHSELNLSSLELGDSALYFCASNQGAAGGNEQYFGPGTRLTVT.

J is TRBJ2-1 and V is TRBV5-1; TRBD2 matches 9 bases. The CDR3 totals 16 residues. V was pared by 2 bases and J by 0 bases, with 3 bases of the junction left unmatched. Germline CDR1 and CDR2: SGHRS and YFSETQ. The CDR3 DNA follows: TGCGCCAGCAGCTTTACTAGCGGGCCCTCCTACAATGAGCAGTTCTTC. Translated: CASSFTSGPSYNEQFF.

CDR3 protein: CASSLAPQGDYGYTF. For the CDR3, the DNA is TGCGCCAGCAGCTTGGCCCCGCAGGGTGACTATGGCTACACCTTC. J is TRBJ1-2 and V is TRBV5-1, with a tentative D call TRBD1 (5 bases). Germline V gene sequence: CDR1 SGHRS, CDR2 YFSETQ. This CDR3 spans 15 amino acids. V lost 0 bases to trimming and J lost 3 bases, with 12 bases between them.

V is TRBV12-3 or TRBV12-4 and J is TRBJ2-5, with D tentatively TRBD1 (5 bases). Trimming stripped 3 bases from V and 3 bases from J, with 8 bases between. This CDR3 spans 13 amino acids. The CDR3 reads CASSFSGKETQYF. The DNA of the CDR3 is TGTGCCAGCAGTTTTTCAGGGAAAGAGACCCAGTACTTC.

This clone occurred once. This chain joins TRBV7-6 and TRBJ2-5; 7 positions match TRBD2. Trimming cost V 0 bases and J 5 bases; bases outside gene matches: 12. Looked up from germline, CDR1 is SGHVS and CDR2 is FNYEAQ. The length of the CDR3 is 17 residues. CDR3 nucleotide sequence: TGTGCCAGCAGCTTAGCAGGGCTAGCGGAAACATCGGAGACCCAGTACTTC. It encodes CASSLAGLAETSETQYF.

The CDR3 spells CASSEANQNNSPLHF. The CDR3 DNA reads TGTGCCAGCAGTGAAGCGAACCAGAATAATTCACCCCTCCACTTT. The chain links TRBV6-1 to TRBJ1-6; D unresolved. CDR1 is MNHNS, CDR2 SASEGT, per germline. The CDR3 extends over 15 amino acids. Trimming cost V 0 bases and J 5 bases, with 8 bases left between them.

V gene TRBV4-3 combines with J gene TRBJ2-2, with 11 bases identical to TRBD1. The CDR3 sequence is 17 residues long. Germline V CDR1 and CDR2: LGHNA, YSLEER. Trimming removed 4 bases from V and 3 bases from J; junction bases left unmatched: 7. As DNA, the CDR3 is TGCGCCAGCAGCCTTCTTGTGGGACAGGGGGACACCGGGGAGCTGTTTTTT. Protein product: CASSLLVGQGDTGELFF.

This chain uses TRBV25-1 with TRBJ1-1; D might be TRBD1 (5 bases). Trimming took 2 bases from V and 5 from J, leaving 15 bases between them. The CDR3 spans 15 residues. CDR1 is MGHDK, CDR2 SYGVNS, per germline. In DNA, the CDR3 is TGTGCCAGCAGTGAAGGAGGGCGGGGGAGGACTGAAGCTTTCTTT. It specifies CASSEGGRGRTEAFF.

This chain connects TRBV7-8 to TRBJ2-3, with D possibly TRBD1 on 6 matching bases. Germline CDR1 and CDR2: SGHVS and FQNEAQ. This CDR3 has 17 amino acids. V lost 10 bases and J 0 bases, leaving 23 bases between the germline ends. The CDR3 reads CATATTKQGVSTDTQYF. CDR3 in DNA: TGTGCCACCGCAACGACAAAACAGGGAGTAAGCACAGATACGCAGTATTTT.

The rearrangement links TRBV6-5 to TRBJ2-7, with D possibly being TRBD1 (6 bases). The CDR3 is 12 residues long. Germline CDR1 reads MNHEY; CDR2 reads SVGAGI. V lost 10 bases to trimming and J lost 1 base, with 11 bases between them. The CDR3 region has the DNA TGTGCCACCCTGGACAGTTCCTACGAGCAGTACTTC. This codes for CATLDSSYEQYF.

This chain joins TRBV6-2 or TRBV6-3 and TRBJ2-5; 7 positions match TRBD1. CDR1 is MNHEY and CDR2 is SVGEGT in the germline V gene. CDR3 length: 15 residues. V shed 6 bases, J shed 3 bases, and the junction held 10 bases outside the gene matches. The CDR3 DNA sequence: TGTGCCAGCAGCCCCGGGACAGACAAAGAAGAGACCCAGTACTTC. Encoded protein: CASSPGTDKEETQYF.

This clone was observed a few times. The chain combines TRBV6-5 with TRBJ1-3; the D gene is possibly TRBD1 (5 bases). CDR1 and CDR2 from the germline V gene are MNHEY and SVGAGI. The V and J ends lost 2 bases and 0 bases respectively, with 8 bases between them. The CDR3 loop spans 15 amino acids. This CDR3 reads CASSYRQGSGNTIYF. CDR3 bases: TGTGCCAGCAGTTACAGGCAGGGCTCTGGAAACACCATATATTTT.

The genes are TRBV2 and TRBJ1-2; TRBD1 agrees at 7 bases. The CDR3 sequence is 14 residues long. V lost 6 bases and J lost 6; bases outside the gene matches: 10. The germline gives CDR1 SNHLY, CDR2 FYNNEI. Here the CDR3 reads CASRYRGDGDGYTF. The CDR3 DNA sequence: TGTGCCAGCAGATACAGGGGCGACGGGGATGGCTACACCTTC.

The rearrangement joins TRBV2 to TRBJ2-3, with 7 bases that match TRBD1. V shed 6 bases, J shed 10 bases, and the junction held 7 bases outside the gene matches. Germline V gene data show CDR1 as SNHLY and CDR2 as FYNNEI. The CDR3 spans 12 residues. The CDR3 spells CASRYRGFAQYF. CDR3 coding DNA: TGTGCCAGCAGGTACAGGGGATTCGCGCAGTATTTT.

V gene TRBV27 combines with J gene TRBJ1-1; maybe TRBD1 (5 bases). This CDR3 contains 15 residues. Trimming removed 2 bases from V and 3 bases from J, with 13 bases in between. Germline CDR1 is MNHEY and CDR2 is SMNVEV (reference sequence). The CDR3 loop is CASSLRGRRDTEAFF. For the CDR3, the DNA is TGTGCCAGCAGTTTAAGGGGAAGGAGGGACACTGAAGCTTTCTTT.

This clone was detected a few times. J is TRBJ1-6 and V is TRBV19; 8 bases line up with TRBD1. After removal of 6 bases from V and 6 bases from J, the junction contained 4 bases not matched to a gene. This CDR3 has 14 amino acids. Germline V CDR1 and CDR2: LNHDA, SQIVND (reference sequence). The DNA of the CDR3 is TGTGCCAGTAGCGACAGGGGCGGTAATTCACCCCTCCACTTT. Translating it yields CASSDRGGNSPLHF.

The table lists this clone with a few counts. The chain joins TRBV29-1 to TRBJ1-3; 7 bases agree with TRBD1. V shed 5 bases, J shed 2 bases, and the junction held 12 bases outside the gene matches. CDR3 length equals 16 residues. CDR1 SQVTM and CDR2 ANQGSEA come from the germline V gene. Written as DNA, the CDR3 is TGCAGCGTTACACTCCAGGGGGTGAGGACTGGAAACACCATATATTTT. It is translated as CSVTLQGVRTGNTIYF.

The gene calls are TRBV5-6 and TRBJ2-7, with D hard to call. V was trimmed by 1 base and J by 3 bases, leaving 11 bases between them. CDR3 length: 14 amino acids. CDR1 is SGHDT, CDR2 YYEEEE, per germline. The CDR3: CASSLSDGFYEQYF. The CDR3 coding sequence is TGTGCCAGCAGCTTGAGTGACGGGTTCTACGAGCAGTACTTC.

The chain links TRBV29-1 to TRBJ2-1, with TRBD1 as a possible D gene (5 bases). The V end lost 8 bases, the J end lost 1 base, and 12 bases lay between the germline ends. The CDR3 spans 13 residues. Germline assignment: CDR1 SQVTM and CDR2 ANQGSEA. CDR3 in amino acids: CSTETVSYNEQFF. In DNA, the CDR3 is TGCAGCACCGAGACAGTATCCTACAATGAGCAGTTCTTC.

This clone was found once. The chain links TRBV11-2 to TRBJ2-3; 12 bases fit TRBD2. V was clipped by 0 bases and J by 5 bases; unmatched bases: 3. The germline V gene encodes CDR1 SGHAT and CDR2 FQNNGV. The CDR3 runs to 16 residues. The DNA for the CDR3 is TGTGCCAGCAGCTTAGAACTAGCGGGAGGTGGAGATACGCAGTATTTT. Residues: CASSLELAGGGDTQYF. Looking up the rest from reference TRBV11-2 and TRBJ2-3 gives the full variable domain: EAGVAQSPRYKIIEKRQSVAFWCNPISGHATLYWYQQILGQGPKLLIQFQNNGVVDDSQLPKDRFSAERLKGVDSTLKIQPAKLEDSAVYLCASSLELAGGGDTQYFGPGTRLTVL.

The CDR3 reads CASSQRLAGGPIGHEQFF. Written as DNA, the CDR3 is TGTGCCAGCAGCCAAAGACTAGCGGGAGGCCCCATAGGTCATGAGCAGTTCTTC. V and J are TRBV4-2 and TRBJ2-1; TRBD2 matches 13 bases. The CDR3 has 18 amino acids. Germline lookup yields CDR1 LGHNA and CDR2 YNFKEQ. The V and J ends lost 2 bases and 8 bases, in that order; junction bases with no gene match: 12.

This clone came up a few times. The genes are TRBV5-6 and TRBJ1-2; weak D call: TRBD1 (6 bases). Trimming left V 1 base short and J 3 bases short, with 13 bases between. This CDR3 contains 15 residues. CDR1 is SGHDT, CDR2 YYEEEE, per germline. CDR3 residues: CASSLSRGKDYGYTF. The CDR3 DNA reads TGTGCCAGCAGCTTGTCCAGGGGAAAGGACTATGGCTACACCTTC. The full variable domain, completed using reference TRBV5-6 and TRBJ1-2, is DAGVTQSPTHLIKTRGQQVTLRCSPKSGHDTVSWYQQALGQGPQFIFQYYEEEERQRGNFPDRFSGHQFPNYSSELNVNALLLGDSALYLCASSLSRGKDYGYTFGSGTRLTVV.

This clone has only one observation. The chain couples TRBV3-1 (or the pseudogene TRBV3-2) to TRBJ2-1; 12 nucleotides line up with TRBD2. This CDR3 contains 13 residues. Trimming took 6 bases from V and 9 from J; bases not matched to a gene: 3. Germline values: CDR1 LGHDT, CDR2 YNNKEL (reference sequence). The CDR3 region has the DNA TGTGCCAGCAGACAGACTAGCGGGAGTGAGCAGTTCTTC. This encodes CASRQTSGSEQFF.

The gene calls are TRBV12-2 and TRBJ2-5; TRBD2 is the table's D call and was not checked against the DNA. TRBV12-2 is a pseudogene locus. This CDR3 contains 14 residues. The CDR3 protein is CASRLIRGGETQYF. CDR3 in DNA: TGTGCAAGTCGCTTGATTCGCGGGGGGGAGACCCAGTACTTC.

This clone has only one observation. For the CDR3, the DNA is TGCAGCGTTTATTCGACTAGCGGGAGCAATGAGCAGTTCTTC. Its translation is CSVYSTSGSNEQFF. This sequence joins TRBV29-1 and TRBJ2-1; the match to TRBD2 covers 12 bases. Germline-derived CDR1 and CDR2 are SQVTM and ANQGSEA. The CDR3 consists of 14 residues. V lost 5 bases and J lost 6; bases outside the gene matches: 5.

The CDR3 DNA sequence: TGTGCCAGCAGTTATCCTCGAGGGTGGGCTTTCTTT. Translated: CASSYPRGWAFF. The rearrangement uses TRBV28 and TRBJ1-1; no clear D gene. The CDR3 consists of 12 residues. Trimming removed 4 bases from V and 11 bases from J, with 14 bases in between. Germline V gene data show CDR1 as MDHEN and CDR2 as SYDVKM.

The rearrangement uses TRBV7-9 and TRBJ2-6; 7 positions agree with TRBD1. CDR1 is SEHNR, CDR2 FQNEAQ, per germline (reference sequence). The CDR3 has 19 residues. Germline trimming cut 0 bases from V and 0 bases from J; bases unmatched to any gene: 8. The DNA of the CDR3 is TGTGCCAGCAGCTTAGCGGGAGCAGGGGGAGCCTCTGGGGCCAACGTCCTGACTTTC. Translating it yields CASSLAGAGGASGANVLTF.

V is TRBV7-2 and J is TRBJ2-6, with D possibly matching TRBD2 (5 bases). Trimming removed 5 bases from V and 0 bases from J, with 14 bases in between. CDR3 length: 17 residues. Germline CDR1 SGHTA, CDR2 FQGNSA. The CDR3 DNA reads TGTGCCAGCAGCCCGCGGGCTTCCGGCTCTGGGGCCAACGTCCTGACTTTC. This codes for CASSPRASGSGANVLTF.

This chain connects TRBV2 to TRBJ1-4, with TRBD1 as a possible D gene (5 bases). Germline V gene data show CDR1 as SNHLY and CDR2 as FYNNEI. The CDR3 runs 15 residues. With 5 bases removed from V and 8 bases from J, the gap between germline ends came to 18 bases. Here the CDR3 DNA reads TGTGCCAGCAGTAGACTGGGGGGGAATCGGGAAAAACTGTTTTTT. Its protein product is CASSRLGGNREKLFF.

This clone has only a few counts. This rearrangement joins TRBV19 to TRBJ2-3; 11 bases align to TRBD2. The germline V gene encodes CDR1 LNHDA and CDR2 SQIVND (reference sequence). The CDR3 sequence is 17 residues long. V gave up 1 base and J gave up 2 bases; unmatched junction bases: 5. CDR3 protein: CASSIGGTSGFTDTQYF. CDR3 DNA: TGTGCCAGTAGTATAGGTGGGACTAGCGGTTTCACAGATACGCAGTATTTT.

J is TRBJ2-7 and V is TRBV28; 12 nucleotides align to TRBD2. CDR1 and CDR2 from the germline V gene are MDHEN and SYDVKM. V trimming: 5 bases; J trimming: 0 bases; junction bases outside the gene matches: 17. This CDR3 has 20 residues. This CDR3 is CASSPDLPGLAGRSSYEQYF. The CDR3 DNA reads TGTGCCAGCAGTCCCGACCTTCCGGGACTAGCGGGCAGGAGCTCCTACGAGCAGTACTTC.